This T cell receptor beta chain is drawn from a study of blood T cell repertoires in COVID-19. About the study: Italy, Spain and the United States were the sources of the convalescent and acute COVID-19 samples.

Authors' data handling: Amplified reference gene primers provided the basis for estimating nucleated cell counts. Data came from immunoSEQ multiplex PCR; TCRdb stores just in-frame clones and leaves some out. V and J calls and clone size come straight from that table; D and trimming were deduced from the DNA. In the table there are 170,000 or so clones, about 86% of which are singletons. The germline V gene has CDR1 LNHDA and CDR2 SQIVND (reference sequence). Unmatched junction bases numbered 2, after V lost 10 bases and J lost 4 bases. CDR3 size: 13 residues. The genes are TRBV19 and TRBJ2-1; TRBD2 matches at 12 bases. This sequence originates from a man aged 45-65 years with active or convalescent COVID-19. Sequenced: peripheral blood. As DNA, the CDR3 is TGTGCCACGACTAGCGGGGGTTACAATGAGCAGTTCTTC. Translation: CATTSGGYNEQFF.